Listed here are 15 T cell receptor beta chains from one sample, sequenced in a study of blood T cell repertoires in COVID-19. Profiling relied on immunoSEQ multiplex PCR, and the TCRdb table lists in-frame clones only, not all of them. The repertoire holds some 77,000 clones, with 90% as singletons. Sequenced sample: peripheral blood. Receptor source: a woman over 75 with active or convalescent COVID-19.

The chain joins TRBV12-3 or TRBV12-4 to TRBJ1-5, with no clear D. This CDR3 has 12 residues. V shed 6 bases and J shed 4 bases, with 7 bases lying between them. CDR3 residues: CASRTINQPQHF. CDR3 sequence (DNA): TGTGCCAGCAGGACTATTAATCAGCCCCAGCATTTT.

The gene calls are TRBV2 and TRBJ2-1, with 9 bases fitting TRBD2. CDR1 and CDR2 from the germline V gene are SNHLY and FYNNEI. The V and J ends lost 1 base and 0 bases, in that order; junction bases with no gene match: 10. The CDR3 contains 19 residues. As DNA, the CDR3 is TGTGCCAGCAGTGAAGAGGGAGCGGGAGGCCTCTCCTCCTACAATGAGCAGTTCTTC. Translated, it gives CASSEEGAGGLSSYNEQFF. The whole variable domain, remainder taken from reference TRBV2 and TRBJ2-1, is EPEVTQTPSHQVTQMGQEVILRCVPISNHLYFYWYRQILGQKVEFLVSFYNNEISEKSEIFDDQFSVERPDGSNFTLKIRSTKLEDSAMYFCASSEEGAGGLSSYNEQFFGPGTRLTVL.

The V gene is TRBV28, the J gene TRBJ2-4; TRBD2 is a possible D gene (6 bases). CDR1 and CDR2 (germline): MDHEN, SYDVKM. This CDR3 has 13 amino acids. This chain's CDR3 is CGIGGLAKNIQYF. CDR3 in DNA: TGTGGAATTGGGGGGTTAGCCAAAAACATTCAGTACTTC.

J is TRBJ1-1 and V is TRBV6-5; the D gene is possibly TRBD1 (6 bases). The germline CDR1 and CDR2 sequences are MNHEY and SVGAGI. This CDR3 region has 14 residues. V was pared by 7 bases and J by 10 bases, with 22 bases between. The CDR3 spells CASIPPQGLGVAFF. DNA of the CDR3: TGTGCCAGCATCCCTCCCCAGGGGTTGGGCGTAGCTTTCTTT.

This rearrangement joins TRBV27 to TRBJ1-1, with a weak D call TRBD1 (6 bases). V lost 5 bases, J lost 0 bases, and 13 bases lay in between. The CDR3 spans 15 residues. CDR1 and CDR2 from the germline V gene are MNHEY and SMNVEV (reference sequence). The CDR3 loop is CASSPGTFMNTEAFF. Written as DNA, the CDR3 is TGTGCCAGCAGTCCCGGGACATTTATGAACACTGAAGCTTTCTTT.

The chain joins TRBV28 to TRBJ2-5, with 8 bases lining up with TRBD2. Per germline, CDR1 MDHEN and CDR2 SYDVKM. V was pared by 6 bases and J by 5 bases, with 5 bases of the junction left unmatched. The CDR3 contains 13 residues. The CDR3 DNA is TGTGCCAGCAGCGGGGGGGGTAGGGAGACCCAGTACTTC. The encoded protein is CASSGGGRETQYF.

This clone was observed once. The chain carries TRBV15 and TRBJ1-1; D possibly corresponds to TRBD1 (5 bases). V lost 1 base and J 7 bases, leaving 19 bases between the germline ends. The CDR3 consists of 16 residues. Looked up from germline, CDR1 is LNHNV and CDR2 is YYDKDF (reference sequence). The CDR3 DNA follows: TGTGCCACCAGCAGAGTACGGGGGTTTATCGGGAATGAAGCTTTCTTT. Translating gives CATSRVRGFIGNEAFF.

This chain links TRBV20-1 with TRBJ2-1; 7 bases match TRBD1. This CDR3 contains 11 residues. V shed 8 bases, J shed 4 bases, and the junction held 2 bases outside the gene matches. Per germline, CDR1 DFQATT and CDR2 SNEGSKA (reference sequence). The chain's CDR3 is CSRQGYNEQFF. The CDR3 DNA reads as TGCAGTAGACAGGGTTACAATGAGCAGTTCTTC.

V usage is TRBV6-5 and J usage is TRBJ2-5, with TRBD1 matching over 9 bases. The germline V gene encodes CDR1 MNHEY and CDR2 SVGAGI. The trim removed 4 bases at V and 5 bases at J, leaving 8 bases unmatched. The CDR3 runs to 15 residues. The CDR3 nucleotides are TGTGCCAGCAGTTCACCGCGGACAGGGGAGGAGACCCAGTACTTC. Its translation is CASSSPRTGEETQYF.

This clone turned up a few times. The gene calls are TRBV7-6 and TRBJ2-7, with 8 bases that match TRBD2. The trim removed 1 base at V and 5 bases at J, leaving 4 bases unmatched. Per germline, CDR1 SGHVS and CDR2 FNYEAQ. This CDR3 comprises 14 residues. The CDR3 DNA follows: TGTGCCAGCAGCTTAGTTGCACTAGCGGACGAGCAGTACTTC. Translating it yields CASSLVALADEQYF.

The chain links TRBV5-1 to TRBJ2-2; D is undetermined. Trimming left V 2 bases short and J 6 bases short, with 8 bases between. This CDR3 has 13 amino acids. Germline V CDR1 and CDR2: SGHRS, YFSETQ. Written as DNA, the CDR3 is TGCGCCAGCAGCTTAGACGCGGCCGGGGAGCTGTTTTTT. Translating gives CASSLDAAGELFF.

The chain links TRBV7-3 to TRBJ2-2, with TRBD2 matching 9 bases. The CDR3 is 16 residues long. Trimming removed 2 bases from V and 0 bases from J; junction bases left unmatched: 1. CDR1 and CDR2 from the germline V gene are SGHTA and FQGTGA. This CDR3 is CASSLAGGPNTGELFF. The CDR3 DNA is TGTGCCAGCAGCTTAGCGGGAGGGCCGAACACCGGGGAGCTGTTTTTT. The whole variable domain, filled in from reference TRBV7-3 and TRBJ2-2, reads GAGVSQTPSNKVTEKGKYVELRCDPISGHTALYWYRQSLGQGPEFLIYFQGTGAADDSGLPNDRFFAVRPEGSVSTLKIQRTERGDSAVYLCASSLAGGPNTGELFFGEGSRLTVL.

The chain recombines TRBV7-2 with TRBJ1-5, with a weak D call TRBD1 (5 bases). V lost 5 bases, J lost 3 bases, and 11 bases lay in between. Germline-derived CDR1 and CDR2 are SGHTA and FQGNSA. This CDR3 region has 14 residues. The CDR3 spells CASSPRQYNQPQHF. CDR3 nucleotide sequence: TGTGCCAGCAGCCCCCGACAGTACAATCAGCCCCAGCATTTT.

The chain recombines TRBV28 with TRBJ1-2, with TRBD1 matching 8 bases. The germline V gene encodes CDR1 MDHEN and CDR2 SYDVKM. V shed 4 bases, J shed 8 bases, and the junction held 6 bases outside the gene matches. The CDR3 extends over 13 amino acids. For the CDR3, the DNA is TGTGCCAGCAGTTCGGGACAGGCGGAGGGCTACACCTTC. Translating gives CASSSGQAEGYTF.

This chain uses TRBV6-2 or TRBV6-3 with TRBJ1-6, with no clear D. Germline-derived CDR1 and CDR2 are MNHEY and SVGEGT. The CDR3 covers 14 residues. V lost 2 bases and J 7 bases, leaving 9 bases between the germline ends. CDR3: CASSYGQKNSPLHF. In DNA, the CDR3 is TGTGCCAGCAGTTACGGGCAGAAGAATTCACCCCTCCACTTT.